This TCR beta chain comes out of a study of T cell repertoires in cytomegalovirus infection. TCRdb re-analysed the reads in MiXCR, keeping a single row per CDR3 protein. Of some 560,000 distinct CDR3 sequences listed, around two fifths are singletons. Germline loops: CDR1 LNHNV, CDR2 YYDKDF (reference sequence). V was shortened by 2 bases and J by 2 bases, with 10 bases between the two germline ends. This CDR3 comprises 14 residues. For this clonotype: The antigen is unknown.

The sequencing here drew on cultured PBMCs, taken from culture after CMV antigen stimulation. This chain uses TRBV15 with TRBJ2-7; possibly TRBD1 for D (6 bases). The clonotype originates from a human donor in good health (CMV status not recorded). Some clones in this sample may be carry-over from other donors' samples. DNA for the CDR3: TGTGCCACCAGCAGAACAGGGCAGCCCTACGAGCAGTACTTC. It translates to CATSRTGQPYEQYF. Using reference TRBV15 and TRBJ2-7 for the parts outside the CDR3, the full variable domain is DAMVIQNPRYQVTQFGKPVTLSCSQTLNHNVMYWYQQKSSQAPKLLFHYYDKDFNNEADTPDNFQSRRPNTSFCFLDIRSPGLGDTAMYLCATSRTGQPYEQYFGPGTRLTVT.